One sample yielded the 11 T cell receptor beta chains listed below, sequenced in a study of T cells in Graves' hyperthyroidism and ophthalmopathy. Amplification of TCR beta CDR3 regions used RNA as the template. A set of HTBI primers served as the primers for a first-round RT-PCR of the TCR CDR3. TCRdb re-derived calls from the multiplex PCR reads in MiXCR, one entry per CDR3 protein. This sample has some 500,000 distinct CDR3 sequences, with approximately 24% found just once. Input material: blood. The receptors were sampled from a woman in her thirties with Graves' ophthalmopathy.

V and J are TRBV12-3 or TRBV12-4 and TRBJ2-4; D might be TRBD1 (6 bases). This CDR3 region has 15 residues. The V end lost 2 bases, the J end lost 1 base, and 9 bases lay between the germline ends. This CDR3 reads CASSLKTGAKNIQYF. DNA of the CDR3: TGTGCCAGCAGTTTAAAAACAGGGGCCAAAAACATTCAGTACTTC.

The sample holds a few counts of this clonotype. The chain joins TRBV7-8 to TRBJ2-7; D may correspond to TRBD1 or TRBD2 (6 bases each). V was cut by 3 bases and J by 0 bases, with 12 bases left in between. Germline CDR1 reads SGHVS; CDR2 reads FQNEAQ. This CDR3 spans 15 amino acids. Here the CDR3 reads CASSFTGRSSYEQYF. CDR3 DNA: TGTGCCAGCAGCTTTACAGGGAGGAGCTCCTACGAGCAGTACTTC.

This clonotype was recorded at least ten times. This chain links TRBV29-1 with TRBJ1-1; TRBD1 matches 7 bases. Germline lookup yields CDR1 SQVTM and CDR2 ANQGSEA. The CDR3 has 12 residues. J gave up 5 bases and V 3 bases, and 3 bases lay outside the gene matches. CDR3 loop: CSVERQGTEAFF. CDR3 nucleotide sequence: TGCAGCGTTGAGAGACAGGGTACTGAAGCTTTCTTT.

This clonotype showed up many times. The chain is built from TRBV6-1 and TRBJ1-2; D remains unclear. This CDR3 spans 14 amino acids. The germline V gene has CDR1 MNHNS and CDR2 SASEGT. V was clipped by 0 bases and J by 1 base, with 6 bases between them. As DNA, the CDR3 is TGTGCCAGCAGTGAAGCGCATGGTAACTATGGCTACACCTTC. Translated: CASSEAHGNYGYTF.

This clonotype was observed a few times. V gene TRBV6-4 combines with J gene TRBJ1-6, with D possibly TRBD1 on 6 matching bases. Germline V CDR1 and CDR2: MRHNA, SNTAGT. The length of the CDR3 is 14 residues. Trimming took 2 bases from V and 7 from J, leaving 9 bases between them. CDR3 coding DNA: TGTGCCAGCAGTGACCAGGGGAAGAATTCACCCCTCCACTTT. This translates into CASSDQGKNSPLHF.

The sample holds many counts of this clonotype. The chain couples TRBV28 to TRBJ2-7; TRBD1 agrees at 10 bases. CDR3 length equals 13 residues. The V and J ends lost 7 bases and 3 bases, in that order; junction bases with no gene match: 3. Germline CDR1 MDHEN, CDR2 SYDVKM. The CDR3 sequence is CASIRTGGYEQYF. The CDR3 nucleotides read TGTGCCAGCATTCGGACAGGGGGCTACGAGCAGTACTTC.

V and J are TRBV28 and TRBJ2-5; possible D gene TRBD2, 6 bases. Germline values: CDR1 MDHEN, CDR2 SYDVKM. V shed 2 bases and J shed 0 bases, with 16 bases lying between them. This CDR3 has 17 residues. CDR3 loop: CASSLMFGGGHQETQYF. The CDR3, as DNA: TGTGCCAGCAGTTTAATGTTCGGGGGTGGACACCAAGAGACCCAGTACTTC.

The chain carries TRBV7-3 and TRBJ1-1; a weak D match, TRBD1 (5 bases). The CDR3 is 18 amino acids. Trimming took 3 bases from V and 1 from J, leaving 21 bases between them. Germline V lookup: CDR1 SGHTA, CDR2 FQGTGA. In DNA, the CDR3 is TGTGCCAGCAGCTTGACGTCCAAGGTTAGGGACTCGAACACTGAAGCTTTCTTT. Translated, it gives CASSLTSKVRDSNTEAFF.

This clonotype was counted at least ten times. In DNA, the CDR3 is TGTGCCAGCAGGGCCCCCGGGACTAGAGGAGAGACCCAGTACTTC. It translates to CASRAPGTRGETQYF. The V gene is TRBV6-5, the J gene TRBJ2-5, with TRBD2 matching over 8 bases. The CDR3 contains 15 residues. The germline V gene encodes CDR1 MNHEY and CDR2 SVGAGI. Germline trimming cut 6 bases from V and 4 bases from J; bases unmatched to any gene: 10.

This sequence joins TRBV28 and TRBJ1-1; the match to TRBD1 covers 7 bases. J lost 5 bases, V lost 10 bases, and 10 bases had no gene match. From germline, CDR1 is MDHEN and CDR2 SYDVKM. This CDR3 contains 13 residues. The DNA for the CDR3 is TGTGCCATTCAACAGGGGCGGAGAACTGAAGCTTTCTTT. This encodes CAIQQGRRTEAFF.

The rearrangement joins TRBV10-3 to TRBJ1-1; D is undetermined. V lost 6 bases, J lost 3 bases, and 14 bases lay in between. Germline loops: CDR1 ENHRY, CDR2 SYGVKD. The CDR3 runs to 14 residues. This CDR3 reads CAISPGQSDTEAFF. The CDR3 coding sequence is TGTGCCATCAGCCCAGGTCAGTCAGACACTGAAGCTTTCTTT.